This T cell receptor beta chain was documented in a study of T cell responses to AZD1222 COVID-19 vaccine. This CDR3 has 16 residues. V shed 1 base, J shed 2 bases, and the junction held 4 bases outside the gene matches. Germline CDR1 and CDR2: LGHDT and YNNKEL (reference sequence). The protocol was immunoSEQ multiplex PCR, while the TCRdb copy is restricted to in-frame clones and leaves out a portion. In the table there are approximately 140,000 clones, about nine tenths of which are singletons. This chain connects TRBV3-1 (or the pseudogene TRBV3-2) to TRBJ2-2; 7 bases are a match to TRBD2. Source: peripheral blood, taken on day 0 of AZD1222 vaccination. The TCR originated in an adult in good health. The CDR3 protein is CASSQGGGVNTGELFF. DNA of the CDR3: TGTGCCAGCAGCCAAGGGGGAGGGGTTAACACCGGGGAGCTGTTTTTT.